This T cell receptor beta chain was retrieved from a study of cytomegalovirus exposure and HLA in healthy donors. At the level of the study: Earlier findings included some 120 million unique TCR beta sequences obtained from approximately 170 million T cells.

Concerning this clone itself: What it binds is not known.

Donors consisted of healthy bone marrow donors. Vbeta (60) and Jbeta (13) primers were used in the PCR. Some clones are missing from TCRdb's copy, which holds only in-frame ones; the method was immunoSEQ multiplex PCR. Counted here are approximately 110,000 clones, around 84% occurring once; the ten biggest clones make up approximately 1.2%. The CDR3 has 12 residues. Germline trimming cut 4 bases from V and 4 bases from J; bases unmatched to any gene: 4. Germline V lookup: CDR1 SQVTM, CDR2 ANQGSEA. Study observations and caveats: The authors reported that TCR beta sequences could predict HLA-A and HLA-B alleles. These predictions were accurate for most subjects in the first cohort. TRBV6-2, TRBV6-3 and other indistinguishable V segments were excluded.

The TCR comes from a young man in good health and CMV-seronegative. The material sequenced was PBMCs. The rearrangement uses TRBV29-1 and TRBJ2-7; 7 bases match TRBD1. Written as DNA, the CDR3 is TGCAGCGTTGCGGGACAGTCATACGAGCAGTACTTC. Translated, it gives CSVAGQSYEQYF.